The sequence of this T cell receptor (beta chain) was determined in a study of blood T cell repertoires in COVID-19. Whole-study context: Collection of acute and convalescent COVID-19 samples took place in the United States, Italy and Spain. Nucleic acid was either cDNA or gDNA, and it came from T cells, B-cell-depleted T cells, or PBMCs.

This clone has just one count. TCRdb's table, derived via immunoSEQ multiplex PCR, lists solely in-frame clones and lacks some. The data hold about 94,000 clones, with 84% observed a single time. The J segment lost 1 base and the V segment lost 5 bases, leaving 8 bases of the junction unmatched. This CDR3 is built from 16 residues. The germline V gene encodes CDR1 SGHVS and CDR2 FQNEAQ. Sequences were obtained from peripheral blood. This clonotype was obtained from a man in his fifties or sixties with acute or convalescent COVID-19. The V gene is TRBV7-8, the J gene TRBJ2-5; TRBD1 matches at 9 bases. The CDR3 region has the DNA TGTGCCAGCAGCCCTAGGGACAGGGCGTCCCAAGAGACCCAGTACTTC. This encodes CASSPRDRASQETQYF.